This TCR beta chain emerged from a study of metastatic and nonmetastatic thyroid tumors. Study-wide context: The comparison covered peripheral blood and tumor or nodule tissue in malignant and benign thyroid patients.

CDR1 and CDR2 (germline): SGHRS, YFSETQ. The CDR3 has 15 residues. J was trimmed by 5 bases and V by 3 bases; bases with no gene match: 9. This clone was seen only a few times. No antigen is known for it. Findings and limits, study-wide: Benign nodules reportedly had significantly lower TCR beta diversity than malignant thyroid tumors in blood and tumor.

Every patient underwent thyroid surgery untreated. In the original analysis: It was from CDR3 differences across clinicopathological groups that a distant-metastasis classifier for papillary thyroid cancer was built. TCRdb re-clonotyped the PCR reads via MiXCR. The V and J calls, along with clone size, are taken from TCRdb and not from the paper's own processing. The table includes about 6,100 clones, around 31% detected once. What was sequenced was adjacent normal tissue. This clonotype was obtained from a male donor with papillary thyroid cancer or a benign thyroid nodule (not recorded which). Some clones in this sample may be carry-over from other donors' samples. The rearrangement links TRBV5-1 to TRBJ2-7, with TRBD2 matching over 9 bases. The CDR3 protein is CASSSTSGGSNEQYF. The DNA of the CDR3 is TGCGCCAGCAGCTCGACTAGCGGAGGGTCGAACGAGCAGTACTTC.